The 22 T cell receptor beta chains in this list originate from one sample, sequenced in a study of blood T cell repertoires in COVID-19 (dated by TCRdb to 2020 to 2021). Library preparation employed the immunoSEQ multiplex PCR assay. Not all clones reach the TCRdb copy of this immuneACCESS table, which keeps in-frame sequences only. Checked studies attribute under half of the gap to unresolved V genes and leave the rest unexplained. Counted in this sample were about 200,000 clones; approximately 85% of them appeared once. Roughly 3% of the sample is taken by the ten largest. The specimen was peripheral blood. All receptors derive from a man aged 55-75 years with acute or convalescent COVID-19.

Here the CDR3 reads CASSPSGAGQPQHF. The DNA for the CDR3 is TGTGCCAGCTCACCTTCAGGGGCAGGGCAGCCCCAGCATTTT. The V call is TRBV18, the J call TRBJ1-5; TRBD1 is a possible D gene (6 bases). The germline V gene has CDR1 KGHSH and CDR2 LQKENI. Trimming removed 3 bases at V and 7 bases at J, with 13 bases between. This CDR3 region has 14 residues.

The rearrangement joins TRBV27 to TRBJ2-7; TRBD2 agrees at 15 bases. CDR1 and CDR2 from the germline V gene are MNHEY and SMNVEV (reference sequence). This CDR3 is built from 16 residues. Trimming took 0 bases from V and 4 from J; bases not matched to a gene: 1. CDR3 coding DNA: TGTGCCAGCAGTTTATCGGGGACTAGCGGGAGGTACGAGCAGTACTTC. Its protein product is CASSLSGTSGRYEQYF.

The V and J genes are TRBV12-3 or TRBV12-4 and TRBJ1-1, with 9 bases matching TRBD1. J gave up 6 bases and V 8 bases, and 7 bases lay outside the gene matches. The CDR3 is 13 residues long. The DNA for the CDR3 is TGTGCCAGCTCCGCGGGACAGGGCGCTGAAGCTTTCTTT. Residues: CASSAGQGAEAFF.

This sequence joins TRBV9 and TRBJ2-4; 10 nucleotides line up with TRBD2. The CDR3 is made up of 17 amino acids. Germline loops: CDR1 SGDLS, CDR2 YYNGEE. The trim removed 4 bases at V and 3 bases at J, leaving 10 bases unmatched. The CDR3 reads CASSTPSGSIGKNIQYF. The CDR3 DNA is TGTGCCAGCAGCACTCCTAGCGGGAGCATTGGCAAAAACATTCAGTACTTC. Variable domain in full (rest from reference TRBV9 and TRBJ2-4): DSGVTQTPKHLITATGQRVTLRCSPRSGDLSVYWYQQSLDQGLQFLIQYYNGEERAKGNILERFSAQQFPDLHSELNLSSLELGDSALYFCASSTPSGSIGKNIQYFGAGTRLSVL.

The V call is TRBV29-1, the J call TRBJ2-1; 7 bases are a match to TRBD2. Germline CDR1 and CDR2: SQVTM and ANQGSEA. The CDR3 runs to 14 residues. V dropped 4 bases and J dropped 4; count of bases not matched to a gene: 7. CDR3 amino acids: CSVGGRARYNEQFF. Here the CDR3 DNA reads TGCAGCGTTGGAGGGAGGGCAAGGTACAATGAGCAGTTCTTC.

The rearrangement links TRBV11-3 to TRBJ2-2; 8 positions agree with TRBD1. J gave up 0 bases and V 5 bases, and 5 bases lay outside the gene matches. Germline V gene sequence: CDR1 SGHNT, CDR2 YENEEA. The CDR3 spans 16 residues. The CDR3 DNA reads as TGTGCCAGCAGCGGACAGGGCGCCTCGAACACCGGGGAGCTGTTTTTT. This sequence encodes CASSGQGASNTGELFF.

The gene calls are TRBV7-2 and TRBJ1-1; D call uncertain. Germline loops: CDR1 SGHTA, CDR2 FQGNSA. The CDR3 has 13 amino acids. V dropped 5 bases and J dropped 4 bases, with 11 bases sitting between them. The DNA of the CDR3 is TGTGCCAGCAGCCCGCGACATGGCACTGAAGCTTTCTTT. Residues: CASSPRHGTEAFF.

The chain joins TRBV11-1 to TRBJ2-1; TRBD2 matches at 13 bases. Germline-derived CDR1 and CDR2 are SGHAT and FQDESV (reference sequence). After removal of 6 bases from V and 7 bases from J, the junction contained 9 bases not matched to a gene. The CDR3 runs 16 residues. The CDR3 DNA is TGTGCCAGCAGACCTGGACTAGCGGGAGCCCGAAATGAGCAGTTCTTC. This translates into CASRPGLAGARNEQFF.

The CDR3 region has the DNA TGTGCCAGCAGCTTGGGGGGTAGCGGCATAAAGCAGTTCTTC. It translates to CASSLGGSGIKQFF. The genes are TRBV5-5 and TRBJ2-1, with D perhaps TRBD2 (6 bases). This CDR3 has 14 residues. The V and J ends lost 0 bases and 11 bases respectively, with 15 bases between them. Germline V gene lookup returns CDR1 SGHKS and CDR2 YYEKEE (reference sequence).

The V call is TRBV10-3, the J call TRBJ1-2, with 10 bases identical to TRBD1. The CDR3 has 13 amino acids. CDR1 is ENHRY, CDR2 SYGVKD, per germline. V shed 3 bases and J 8 bases; nucleotides not matched to a gene: 3. CDR3 in DNA: TGTGCCATCAGTGAAGGGACAGGGGACGGCTACACCTTC. Encoded protein: CAISEGTGDGYTF.

The CDR3 DNA follows: TGCAGCGTTGACGAGGGAGTCGGGAATGAGCAGTTCTTC. Its protein is CSVDEGVGNEQFF. This chain joins TRBV29-1 and TRBJ2-1; possible D gene TRBD2, 5 bases. The CDR3 covers 13 residues. Trimming left V 3 bases short and J 7 bases short, with 13 bases between. In germline, CDR1 is SQVTM, CDR2 ANQGSEA.

In this sample, this clone turned up once. The chain combines TRBV5-5 with TRBJ2-3, with D possibly matching TRBD1 (6 bases). Germline CDR1 is SGHKS and CDR2 is YYEKEE (reference sequence). The ends were cut back, 4 bases at V and 2 bases at J, with 14 bases in the middle. The CDR3 extends over 15 amino acids. Written as DNA, the CDR3 is TGTGCCAGCAGCACCGACAGGACGGTCACAGATACGCAGTATTTT. Translating gives CASSTDRTVTDTQYF. Complete variable domain (other parts from reference TRBV5-5 and TRBJ2-3): DAGVTQSPTHLIKTRGQQVTLRCSPISGHKSVSWYQQVLGQGPQFIFQYYEKEERGRGNFPDRFSARQFPNYSSELNVNALLLGDSALYLCASSTDRTVTDTQYFGPGTRLTVL.

This rearrangement joins TRBV9 to TRBJ2-7; TRBD2 matches at 8 bases. This CDR3 comprises 15 residues. The ends lost 2 bases at V and 3 bases at J; junction bases unmatched: 7. Germline CDR1 and CDR2: SGDLS and YYNGEE. CDR3 amino acids: CASSVGTSPYYEQYF. Written as DNA, the CDR3 is TGTGCCAGCAGCGTTGGGACTAGTCCCTACTACGAGCAGTACTTC.

A remark on this clone: One junction end disagrees with the germline gene, perhaps due to a read error. The chain has TRBV7-7 and TRBJ2-1; TRBD1 might be the D (5 bases). The CDR3 length is 15 residues. Germline CDR1 reads SSHAT; CDR2 reads FNYEAQ (reference sequence). In nucleotides, the CDR3 is TGTGCTAGCAGCTTAGGAAGGGGCCCGGTCAATGAGCAGTTCTTC. Translated, it gives CASSLGRGPVNEQFF.

The V gene is TRBV2, the J gene TRBJ2-5; 8 bases agree with TRBD1. The CDR3 runs 12 residues. V lost 6 bases to trimming and J lost 6 bases; unmatched junction nucleotides: 3. Germline lookup yields CDR1 SNHLY and CDR2 FYNNEI. In nucleotides, the CDR3 is TGTGCCAGCAGCGACAGGGGAAAGACCCAGTACTTC. Amino acid sequence: CASSDRGKTQYF.

The rearrangement links TRBV5-1 to TRBJ2-2, with a possible D match to TRBD2 (6 bases). CDR3 length: 15 residues. Trimming stripped 2 bases from V and 1 base from J, with 9 bases between. In germline, CDR1 is SGHRS, CDR2 YFSETQ. As DNA, the CDR3 is TGCGCCAGCAGCTTTACGGGGGAGAACACCGGGGAGCTGTTTTTT. Amino acid sequence: CASSFTGENTGELFF. Full variable domain (missing parts from reference TRBV5-1 and TRBJ2-2): KAGVTQTPRYLIKTRGQQVTLSCSPISGHRSVSWYQQTPGQGLQFLFEYFSETQRNKGNFPGRFSGRQFSNSRSEMNVSTLELGDSALYLCASSFTGENTGELFFGEGSRLTVL.

Remarks on this clone: Other nucleotide sequences from this sample produce the same CDR3. The chain employs TRBV5-1 and TRBJ1-5; D is unclear. Trimming removed 0 bases from V and 3 bases from J, with 10 bases in between. The CDR3 covers 15 residues. CDR1 and CDR2 from the germline V gene are SGHRS and YFSETQ. The CDR3, as DNA: TGCGCCAGCAGCTTGGGAACTCGAGACAATCAGCCCCAGCATTTT. Protein sequence: CASSLGTRDNQPQHF.

This clone appeared once. The chain couples TRBV15 to TRBJ1-1; no reliable D call. This CDR3 is 13 amino acids long. Germline CDR1 LNHNV, CDR2 YYDKDF (reference sequence). V lost 3 bases and J 6 bases, leaving 11 bases between the germline ends. CDR3: CATSRLGSPEAFF. CDR3 DNA: TGTGCCACCAGCAGGCTAGGTAGCCCTGAAGCTTTCTTT.

V usage is TRBV6-5 and J usage is TRBJ1-5; 9 nucleotides align to TRBD1. V was clipped by 6 bases and J by 5 bases; unmatched bases: 8. Germline loops: CDR1 MNHEY, CDR2 SVGAGI. The CDR3 consists of 15 residues. In DNA form, the CDR3 reads TGTGCCAGCAGACCCGGACAGGGGCCGTATCAGCCCCAGCATTTT. Translated, it gives CASRPGQGPYQPQHF.

The CDR3 coding sequence is TGTGCCAGCAGTTTTGAGGGACTAGCGGGAACCAAATACACCGGGGAGCTGTTTTTT. Residues: CASSFEGLAGTKYTGELFF. This rearrangement joins TRBV28 to TRBJ2-2; 13 bases map to TRBD2. The germline gives CDR1 MDHEN, CDR2 SYDVKM. This CDR3 contains 19 residues. V shed 3 bases and J 3 bases; nucleotides not matched to a gene: 10. Full variable domain (remainder filled in from reference TRBV28 and TRBJ2-2): DVKVTQSSRYLVKRTGEKVFLECVQDMDHENMFWYRQDPGLGLRLIYFSYDVKMKEKGDIPEGYSVSREKKERFSLILESASTNQTSMYLCASSFEGLAGTKYTGELFFGEGSRLTVL.

This clone was recorded once. Other DNA sequences in the sample encode the same CDR3. The gene calls are TRBV18 and TRBJ1-5; TRBD1 is a possible D gene (6 bases). The CDR3 sequence is 13 residues long. CDR1 and CDR2 from the germline V gene are KGHSH and LQKENI. The V gene lost 5 bases and the J gene lost 4 bases, with 9 bases spanning the gap. The CDR3 DNA is TGTGCCAGCTCATTCGACAGGAATCAGCCCCAGCATTTT. Residues: CASSFDRNQPQHF. Together with reference TRBV18 and TRBJ1-5, the CDR3 gives the full variable domain: NAGVMQNPRHLVRRRGQEARLRCSPMKGHSHVYWYRQLPEEGLKFMVYLQKENIIDESGMPKERFSAEFPKEGPSILRIQQVVRGDSAAYFCASSFDRNQPQHFGDGTRLSIL.

The chain recombines TRBV4-2 with TRBJ2-7; the match to TRBD2 covers 9 bases. The CDR3 consists of 16 residues. After removal of 6 bases from V and 2 bases from J, the junction contained 11 bases not matched to a gene. CDR1 is LGHNA, CDR2 YNFKEQ, per germline. This CDR3 is CASRGNSSGMPYEQYF. DNA of the CDR3: TGTGCCAGCAGGGGCAACTCTAGCGGGATGCCCTACGAGCAGTACTTC.